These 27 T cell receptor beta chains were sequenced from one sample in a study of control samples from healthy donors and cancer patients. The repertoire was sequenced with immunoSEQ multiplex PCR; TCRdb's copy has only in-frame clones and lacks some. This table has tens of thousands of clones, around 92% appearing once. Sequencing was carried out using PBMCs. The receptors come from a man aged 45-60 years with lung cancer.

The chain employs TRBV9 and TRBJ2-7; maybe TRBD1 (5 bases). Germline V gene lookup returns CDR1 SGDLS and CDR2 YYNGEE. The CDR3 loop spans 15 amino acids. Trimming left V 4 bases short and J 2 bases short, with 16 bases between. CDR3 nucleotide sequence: TGTGCCAGCAGCCTGGGCCCAGGACAAACCTACGAGCAGTACTTC. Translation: CASSLGPGQTYEQYF.

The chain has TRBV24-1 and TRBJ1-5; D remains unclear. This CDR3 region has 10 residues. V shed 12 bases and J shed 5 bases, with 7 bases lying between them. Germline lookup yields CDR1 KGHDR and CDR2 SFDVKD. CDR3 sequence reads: CARSYQPQHF. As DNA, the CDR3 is TGTGCCCGCTCGTATCAGCCCCAGCATTTT.

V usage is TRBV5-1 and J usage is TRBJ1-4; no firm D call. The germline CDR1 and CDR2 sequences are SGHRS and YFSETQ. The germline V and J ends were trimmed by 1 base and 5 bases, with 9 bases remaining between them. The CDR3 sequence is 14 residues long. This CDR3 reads CASSLSQLNEKLFF. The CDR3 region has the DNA TGCGCCAGCAGCTTGTCCCAGTTAAATGAAAAACTGTTTTTT.

The CDR3 is CASSQDLGAYNEQFF. The CDR3 region has the DNA TGTGCCAGCAGCCAAGATCTGGGGGCGTACAATGAGCAGTTCTTC. The V gene is TRBV14, the J gene TRBJ2-1; D may be TRBD1 (6 bases). CDR3 length: 15 residues. The germline V and J ends were trimmed by 0 bases and 4 bases, with 10 bases remaining between them. Per germline, CDR1 SGHDN and CDR2 FVKESK.

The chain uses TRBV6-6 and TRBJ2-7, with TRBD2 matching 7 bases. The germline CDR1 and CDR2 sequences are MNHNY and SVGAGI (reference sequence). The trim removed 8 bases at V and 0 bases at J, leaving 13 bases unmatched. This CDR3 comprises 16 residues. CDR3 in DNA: TGTGCCAGCTTACCGGGAGGCGGCAGTCCCTCCTACGAGCAGTACTTC. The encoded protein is CASLPGGGSPSYEQYF.

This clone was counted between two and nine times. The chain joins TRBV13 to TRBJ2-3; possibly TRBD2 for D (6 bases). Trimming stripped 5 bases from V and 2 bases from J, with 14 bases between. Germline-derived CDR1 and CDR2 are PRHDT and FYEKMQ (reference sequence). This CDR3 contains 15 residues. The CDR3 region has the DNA TGTGCCAGCAGCCCCGCAACGGGGGACACAGATACGCAGTATTTT. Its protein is CASSPATGDTDTQYF.

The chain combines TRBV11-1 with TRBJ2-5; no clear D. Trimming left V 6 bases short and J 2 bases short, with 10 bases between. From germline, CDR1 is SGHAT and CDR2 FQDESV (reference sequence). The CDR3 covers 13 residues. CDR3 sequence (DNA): TGTGCCAGCAGGCCACAAGAACAAGAGACCCAGTACTTC. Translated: CASRPQEQETQYF. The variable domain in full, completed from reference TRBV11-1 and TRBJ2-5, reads EAEVAQSPRYKITEKSQAVAFWCDPISGHATLYWYRQILGQGPELLVQFQDESVVDDSQLPKDRFSAERLKGVDSTLKIQPAELGDSAMYLCASRPQEQETQYFGPGTRLLVL.

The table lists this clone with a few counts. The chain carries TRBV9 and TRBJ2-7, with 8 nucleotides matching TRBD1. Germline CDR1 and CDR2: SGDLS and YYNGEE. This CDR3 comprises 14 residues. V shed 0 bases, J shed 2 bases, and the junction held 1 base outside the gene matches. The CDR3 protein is CASSVGQGPYEQYF. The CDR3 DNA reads TGTGCCAGCAGCGTAGGACAGGGGCCCTACGAGCAGTACTTC.

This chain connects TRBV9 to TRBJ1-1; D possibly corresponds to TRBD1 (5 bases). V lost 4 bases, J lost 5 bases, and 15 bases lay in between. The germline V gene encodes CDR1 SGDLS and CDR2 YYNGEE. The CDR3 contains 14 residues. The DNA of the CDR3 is TGTGCCAGCAGCCTCCGGGGGGAGAGGACTGAAGCTTTCTTT. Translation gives CASSLRGERTEAFF.

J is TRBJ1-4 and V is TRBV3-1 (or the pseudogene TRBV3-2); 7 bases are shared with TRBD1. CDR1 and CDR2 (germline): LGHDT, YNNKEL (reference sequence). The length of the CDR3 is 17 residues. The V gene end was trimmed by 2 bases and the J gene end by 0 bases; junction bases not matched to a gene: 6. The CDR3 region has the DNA TGTGCCAGCAGCCAAAGACAGGGCCCCGCAACTAATGAAAAACTGTTTTTT. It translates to CASSQRQGPATNEKLFF.

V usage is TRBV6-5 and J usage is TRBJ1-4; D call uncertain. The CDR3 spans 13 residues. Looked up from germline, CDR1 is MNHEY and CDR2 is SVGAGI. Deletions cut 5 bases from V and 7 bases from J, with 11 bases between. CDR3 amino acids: CASSQRKVEKLFF. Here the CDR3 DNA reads TGTGCCAGCAGTCAGAGGAAGGTTGAAAAACTGTTTTTT.

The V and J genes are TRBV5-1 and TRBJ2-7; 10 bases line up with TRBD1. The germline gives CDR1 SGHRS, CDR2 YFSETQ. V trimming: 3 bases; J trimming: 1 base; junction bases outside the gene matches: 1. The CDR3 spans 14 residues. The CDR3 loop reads CASSWTGGSYEQYF. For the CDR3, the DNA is TGCGCCAGCAGCTGGACAGGGGGGTCCTACGAGCAGTACTTC.

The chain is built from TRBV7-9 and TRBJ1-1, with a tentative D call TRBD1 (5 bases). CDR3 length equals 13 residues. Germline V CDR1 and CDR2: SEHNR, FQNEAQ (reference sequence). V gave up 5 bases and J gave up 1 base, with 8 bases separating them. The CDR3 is CASSVTGNTEAFF. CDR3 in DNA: TGTGCCAGCAGCGTTACAGGGAACACTGAAGCTTTCTTT.

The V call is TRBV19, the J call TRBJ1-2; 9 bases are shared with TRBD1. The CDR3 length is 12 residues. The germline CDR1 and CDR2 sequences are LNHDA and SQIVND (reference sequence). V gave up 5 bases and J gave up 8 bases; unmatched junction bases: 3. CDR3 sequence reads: CASSVTGGGYTF. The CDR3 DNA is TGTGCCAGTAGTGTTACAGGGGGCGGCTACACCTTC.

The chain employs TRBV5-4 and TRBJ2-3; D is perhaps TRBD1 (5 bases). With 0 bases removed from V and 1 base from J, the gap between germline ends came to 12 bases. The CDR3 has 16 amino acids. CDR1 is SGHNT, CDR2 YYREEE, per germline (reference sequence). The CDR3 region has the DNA TGTGCCAGCAGCTTGGCCGCAGGGCCCCGCACAGATACGCAGTATTTT. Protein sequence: CASSLAAGPRTDTQYF.

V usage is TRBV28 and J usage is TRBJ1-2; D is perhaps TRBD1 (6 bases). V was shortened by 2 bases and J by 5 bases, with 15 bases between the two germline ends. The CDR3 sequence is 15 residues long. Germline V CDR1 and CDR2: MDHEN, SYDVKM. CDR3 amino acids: CASSLRNRVRYGYTF. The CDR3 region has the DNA TGTGCCAGCAGTTTAAGGAACAGGGTTAGATATGGCTACACCTTC.

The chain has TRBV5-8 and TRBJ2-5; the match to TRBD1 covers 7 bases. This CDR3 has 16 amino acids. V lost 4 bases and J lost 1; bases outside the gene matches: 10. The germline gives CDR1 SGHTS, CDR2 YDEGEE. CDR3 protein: CASSKGQTLTQETQYF. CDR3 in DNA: TGTGCCAGCAGCAAGGGACAGACTTTAACCCAAGAGACCCAGTACTTC.

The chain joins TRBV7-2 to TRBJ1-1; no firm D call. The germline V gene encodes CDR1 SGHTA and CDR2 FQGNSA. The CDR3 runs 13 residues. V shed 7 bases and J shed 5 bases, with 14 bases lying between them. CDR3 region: CASNEQVGTEAFF. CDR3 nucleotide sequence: TGTGCCAGCAACGAGCAGGTCGGGACTGAAGCTTTCTTT.

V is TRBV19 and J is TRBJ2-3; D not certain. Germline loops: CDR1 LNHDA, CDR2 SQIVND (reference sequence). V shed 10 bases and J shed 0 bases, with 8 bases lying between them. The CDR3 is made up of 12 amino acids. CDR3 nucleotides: TGTGCCACCCAGGACAGCACAGATACGCAGTATTTT. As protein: CATQDSTDTQYF.

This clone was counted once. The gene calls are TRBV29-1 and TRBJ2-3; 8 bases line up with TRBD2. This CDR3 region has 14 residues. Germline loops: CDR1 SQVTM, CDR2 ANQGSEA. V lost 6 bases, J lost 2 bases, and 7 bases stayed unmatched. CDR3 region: CSVAPGGSTDTQYF. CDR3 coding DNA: TGCAGCGTAGCCCCGGGAGGGTCCACAGATACGCAGTATTTT.

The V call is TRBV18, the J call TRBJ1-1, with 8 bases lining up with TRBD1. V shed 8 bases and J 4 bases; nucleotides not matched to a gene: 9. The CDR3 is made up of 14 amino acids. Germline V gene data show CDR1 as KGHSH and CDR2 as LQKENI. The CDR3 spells CASAATGEFTEAFF. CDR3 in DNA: TGTGCCAGCGCGGCGACAGGGGAGTTCACTGAAGCTTTCTTT. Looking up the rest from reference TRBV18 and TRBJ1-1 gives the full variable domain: NAGVMQNPRHLVRRRGQEARLRCSPMKGHSHVYWYRQLPEEGLKFMVYLQKENIIDESGMPKERFSAEFPKEGPSILRIQQVVRGDSAAYFCASAATGEFTEAFFGQGTRLTVV.

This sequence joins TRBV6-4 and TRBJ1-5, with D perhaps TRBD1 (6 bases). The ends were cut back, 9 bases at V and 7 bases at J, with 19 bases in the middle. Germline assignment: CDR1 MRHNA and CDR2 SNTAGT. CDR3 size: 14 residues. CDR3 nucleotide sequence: TGTGCCAGTTCCCCTACAGGGTTGGGCCAGCCCCAGCATTTT. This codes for CASSPTGLGQPQHF.

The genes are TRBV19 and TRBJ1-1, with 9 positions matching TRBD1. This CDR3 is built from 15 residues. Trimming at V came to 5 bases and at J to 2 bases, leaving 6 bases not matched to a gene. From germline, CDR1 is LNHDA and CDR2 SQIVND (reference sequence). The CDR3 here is CASSARTGVNTEAFF. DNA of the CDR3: TGTGCCAGTAGTGCCCGGACAGGGGTCAACACTGAAGCTTTCTTT.

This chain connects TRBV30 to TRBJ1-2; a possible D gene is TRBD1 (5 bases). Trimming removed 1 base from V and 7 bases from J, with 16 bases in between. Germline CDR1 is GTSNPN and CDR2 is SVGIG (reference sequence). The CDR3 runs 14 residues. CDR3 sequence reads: CAWSDYPRDGGYTF. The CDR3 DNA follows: TGTGCCTGGAGTGACTACCCCAGGGATGGTGGCTACACCTTC.

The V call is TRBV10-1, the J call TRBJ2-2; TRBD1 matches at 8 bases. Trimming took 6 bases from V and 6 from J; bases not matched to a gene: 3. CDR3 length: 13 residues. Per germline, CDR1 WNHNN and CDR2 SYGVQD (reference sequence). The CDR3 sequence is CASREQGAGELFF. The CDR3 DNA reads TGCGCCAGCAGGGAACAGGGGGCCGGGGAGCTGTTTTTT.

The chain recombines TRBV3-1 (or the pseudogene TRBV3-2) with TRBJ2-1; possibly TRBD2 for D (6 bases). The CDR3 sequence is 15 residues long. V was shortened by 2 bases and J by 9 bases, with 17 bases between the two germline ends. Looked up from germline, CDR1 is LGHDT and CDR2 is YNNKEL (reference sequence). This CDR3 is CASSQSIELASEQFF. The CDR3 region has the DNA TGTGCCAGCAGCCAAAGTATAGAACTAGCAAGTGAGCAGTTCTTC.

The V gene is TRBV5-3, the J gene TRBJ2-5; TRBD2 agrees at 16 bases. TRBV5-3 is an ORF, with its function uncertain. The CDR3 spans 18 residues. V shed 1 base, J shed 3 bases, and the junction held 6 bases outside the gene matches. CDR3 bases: TGTGCCAGAAGCTTGCCGGGACTAGCGGGGGGGCCGAAAGAGACCCAGTACTTC. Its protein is CARSLPGLAGGPKETQYF.